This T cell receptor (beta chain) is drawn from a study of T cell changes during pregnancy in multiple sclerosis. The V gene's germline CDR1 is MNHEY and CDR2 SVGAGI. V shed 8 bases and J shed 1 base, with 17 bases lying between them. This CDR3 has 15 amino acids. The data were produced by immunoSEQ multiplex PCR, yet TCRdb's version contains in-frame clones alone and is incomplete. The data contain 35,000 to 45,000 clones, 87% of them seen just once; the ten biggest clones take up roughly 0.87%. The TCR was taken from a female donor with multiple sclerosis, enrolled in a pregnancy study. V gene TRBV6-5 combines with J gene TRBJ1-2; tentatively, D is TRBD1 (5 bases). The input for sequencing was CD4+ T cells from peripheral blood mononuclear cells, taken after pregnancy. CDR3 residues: CASAPGGHINYGYTF. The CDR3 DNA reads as TGTGCCAGCGCCCCGGGAGGACACATTAACTATGGCTACACCTTC.